Presented here are 20 T cell receptor beta chains from one specimen sequenced in a study of a mutant IDH1 vaccine in newly diagnosed glioma. These receptors are not linked to any known antigen. Sequencing was performed with immunoSEQ multiplex PCR; in TCRdb, only in-frame clones are kept and a portion is missing. The data show around 35,000 clones, around 85% seen once. As for time point: week 5, during vaccination. Topical imiquimod was applied with each vaccine dose, which held 300 ug of mutant IDH1 20-mer peptide. The sequences come from PBMCs, collected from a glioma patient whose treatment included an IDH1 peptide vaccine. Receptors were obtained from a young man with glioma.

The J gene is TRBJ2-3, the V gene TRBV14, with 10 bases that match TRBD2. This CDR3 is built from 18 residues. Trimming removed 1 base from V and 3 bases from J; junction bases left unmatched: 10. Looked up from germline, CDR1 is SGHDN and CDR2 is FVKESK. CDR3 amino acids: CASSQGTRASGRTDTQYF. The CDR3 nucleotides read TGTGCCAGCAGCCAAGGGACCCGGGCTAGCGGGAGAACAGATACGCAGTATTTT.

The V gene is TRBV15, the J gene TRBJ1-6; TRBD1 matches at 9 bases. This CDR3 region has 19 residues. Looked up from germline, CDR1 is LNHNV and CDR2 is YYDKDF (reference sequence). The J segment lost 6 bases and the V segment lost 0 bases, leaving 12 bases of the junction unmatched. CDR3 in DNA: TGTGCCACCAGCAGAGATCCGGGACAGGGTCCCTCGAGTAATTCACCCCTCCACTTT. As protein: CATSRDPGQGPSSNSPLHF.

This chain links TRBV2 with TRBJ1-2, with D possibly TRBD1 on 5 matching bases. V was cut by 2 bases and J by 8 bases, with 12 bases left in between. The CDR3 runs to 13 residues. Germline CDR1 reads SNHLY; CDR2 reads FYNNEI. CDR3 DNA: TGTGCCAGCAGTGAATTTCAGGGAGGAGGCTACACCTTC. It specifies CASSEFQGGGYTF.

This chain connects TRBV6-5 to TRBJ2-7; 7 bases are shared with TRBD1. The CDR3 consists of 14 residues. From germline, CDR1 is MNHEY and CDR2 SVGAGI. The trim removed 5 bases at V and 0 bases at J, leaving 4 bases unmatched. Here the CDR3 reads CASSEGATSYEQYF. CDR3 sequence (DNA): TGTGCCAGCAGTGAGGGGGCCACCTCCTACGAGCAGTACTTC.

J is TRBJ2-2 and V is TRBV9; no clear D gene. Trimming shortened V by 0 bases and J by 5 bases, and 2 bases separated the two germline ends. CDR1 is SGDLS and CDR2 is YYNGEE in the germline V gene. This CDR3 contains 12 residues. The CDR3: CASSVGTGELFF. Here the CDR3 DNA reads TGTGCCAGCAGCGTAGGGACCGGGGAGCTGTTTTTT.

The chain carries TRBV7-2 and TRBJ1-1; D might be TRBD1 (5 bases). There are 16 residues in the CDR3. The V end was cut by 5 bases, the J end by 5 bases, with 21 bases between. Germline values: CDR1 SGHTA, CDR2 FQGNSA. The DNA of the CDR3 is TGTGCCAGCAGCCAAGGGAGGGGTTCGATGGGAACTGAAGCTTTCTTT. Translation: CASSQGRGSMGTEAFF. The complete variable domain, with remaining parts taken from reference TRBV7-2 and TRBJ1-1, reads GAGVSQSPSNKVTEKGKDVELRCDPISGHTALYWYRQSLGQGLEFLIYFQGNSAPDKSGLPSDRFSAERTGGSVSTLTIQRTQQEDSAVYLCASSQGRGSMGTEAFFGQGTRLTVV.

There are a few counts of this clone. V usage is TRBV19 and J usage is TRBJ2-3; 10 bases map to TRBD2. The CDR3 sequence is 14 residues long. With V trimmed by 4 bases and J by 5 bases, 3 bases remained unmatched. Germline CDR1 is LNHDA and CDR2 is SQIVND (reference sequence). CDR3 in DNA: TGTGCCAGTAGTACTGTAGCGGGGGGAGATACGCAGTATTTT. This translates into CASSTVAGGDTQYF.

The chain recombines TRBV20-1 with TRBJ2-3, with no clear D. The V and J ends lost 3 bases and 6 bases respectively, with 7 bases between them. Germline V CDR1 and CDR2: DFQATT, SNEGSKA (reference sequence). The CDR3 loop spans 11 amino acids. The CDR3 bases are TGCAGTGCTAGTGAGATTGATACGCAGTATTTT. It codes for CSASEIDTQYF.

V is TRBV27 and J is TRBJ2-7; 9 nucleotides align to TRBD2. V trimming: 0 bases; J trimming: 6 bases; junction bases outside the gene matches: 0. CDR1 and CDR2 (germline): MNHEY, SMNVEV (reference sequence). This CDR3 spans 13 amino acids. The CDR3: CASSLSRGGEQYF. The DNA for the CDR3 is TGTGCCAGCAGTTTATCGCGGGGGGGCGAGCAGTACTTC.

The chain links TRBV18 to TRBJ1-6; possible D gene TRBD1, 6 bases. V was pared by 2 bases and J by 5 bases, with 13 bases between. In germline, CDR1 is KGHSH, CDR2 LQKENI. The CDR3 is 16 residues long. The CDR3 DNA reads as TGTGCCAGCTCACCAATGAGGGGGTTGAATAATTCACCCCTCCACTTT. Protein sequence: CASSPMRGLNNSPLHF.

The chain combines TRBV30 with TRBJ2-1; D is ambiguous. Trimming shortened V by 0 bases and J by 9 bases, and 9 bases separated the two germline ends. The germline CDR1 and CDR2 sequences are GTSNPN and SVGIG (reference sequence). The length of the CDR3 is 12 residues. CDR3 sequence reads: CAWSVLYGEQFF. CDR3 bases: TGTGCCTGGAGTGTGCTCTATGGTGAGCAGTTCTTC.

The chain combines TRBV28 with TRBJ1-5; TRBD1 matches at 8 bases. The trim removed 6 bases at V and 7 bases at J, leaving 8 bases unmatched. Germline values: CDR1 MDHEN, CDR2 SYDVKM. This CDR3 is 14 amino acids long. CDR3 amino acids: CASSRGQDGQPQHF. As DNA, the CDR3 is TGTGCCAGCAGCCGGGGACAGGACGGACAGCCCCAGCATTTT.

The chain recombines TRBV9 with TRBJ1-5; D gene unclear. Trimming left V 0 bases short and J 1 base short, with 8 bases between. CDR1 and CDR2 from the germline V gene are SGDLS and YYNGEE. CDR3 length equals 15 residues. This CDR3 is CASSVGVDSNQPQHF. DNA of the CDR3: TGTGCCAGCAGCGTAGGGGTTGACAGCAATCAGCCCCAGCATTTT.

V gene TRBV28 combines with J gene TRBJ2-6; 8 nucleotides align to TRBD1. Losses at the gene ends were 5 bases for V and 4 bases for J; bases not matched to a gene: 4. This CDR3 has 15 amino acids. Germline CDR1 and CDR2: MDHEN and SYDVKM. CDR3 nucleotides: TGTGCCAGCAGTCCGGACAGGGCAGGGGCCAACGTCCTGACTTTC. This translates into CASSPDRAGANVLTF.

The gene calls are TRBV27 and TRBJ2-5; D perhaps matches TRBD2 (5 bases). The germline gives CDR1 MNHEY, CDR2 SMNVEV (reference sequence). The CDR3 covers 13 residues. The germline V and J ends were trimmed by 9 bases and 0 bases, with 11 bases remaining between them. The CDR3 region has the DNA TGTGCCAGGGGAGATATGTACCAAGAGACCCAGTACTTC. Amino acids: CARGDMYQETQYF.

The chain recombines TRBV4-1 with TRBJ1-5; D unclear. V lost 4 bases to trimming and J lost 3 bases, with 10 bases between them. The CDR3 length is 14 residues. Per germline, CDR1 MGHRA and CDR2 YSYEKL. This chain's CDR3 is CASSRRTDNQPQHF. CDR3 nucleotides: TGCGCCAGCAGCCGCAGAACAGACAATCAGCCCCAGCATTTT.

The chain has TRBV6-5 and TRBJ1-2, with D unclear. V gave up 6 bases and J gave up 8 bases, with 19 bases separating them. The CDR3 sequence is 14 residues long. Germline CDR1 and CDR2: MNHEY and SVGAGI. The CDR3 DNA is TGTGCCAGCAGCTTAAATCACGATATGGACGGCTACACCTTC. This sequence encodes CASSLNHDMDGYTF.

This clone was seen a handful of times. V is TRBV5-6 and J is TRBJ2-1, with a weak D call TRBD1 (5 bases). This CDR3 contains 17 residues. CDR1 is SGHDT, CDR2 YYEEEE, per germline. The germline V and J ends were trimmed by 0 bases and 4 bases, with 17 bases remaining between them. The CDR3: CASSLGGQGEFYNEQFF. CDR3 bases: TGTGCCAGCAGCTTGGGGGGCCAAGGCGAATTTTACAATGAGCAGTTCTTC.

CDR3 loop: CASSLGGGTYEQYF. The CDR3 region has the DNA TGTGCCAGCAGCTTAGGTGGGGGCACCTACGAGCAGTACTTC. The chain recombines TRBV7-8 with TRBJ2-7; D is perhaps TRBD1 (6 bases). Trimming took off 1 base at V and 2 bases at J, with 9 bases between the two ends. The CDR3 contains 14 residues. Germline V gives CDR1 SGHVS, CDR2 FQNEAQ.

This chain connects TRBV7-3 to TRBJ1-1; D unresolved. The length of the CDR3 is 13 residues. The V gene's germline CDR1 is SGHTA and CDR2 FQGTGA. The ends were cut back, 2 bases at V and 7 bases at J, with 11 bases in the middle. The CDR3 bases are TGTGCCAGCAGCTTATCGGTTTTTGGTGAAGCTTTCTTT. Translating gives CASSLSVFGEAFF.